The rows below give T cell receptor beta chains drawn from one sample of a study of immune characterization of retroperitoneal liposarcoma. TCRdb reprocessed the PCR reads with MiXCR, giving one entry per CDR3 protein. The data show around 11,000 distinct CDR3 sequences, approximately 26% seen once. Sequenced: tumor tissue. These receptors were taken from a male donor with retroperitoneal liposarcoma. Each CDR3 is given with its conserved first and last residue. Fields, in order: D gene, J gene, clone size, V gene, CDR3 DNA, CDR3 protein. A D gene is named only where the DNA matches it firmly. Some rows have no size entry. The others give once, few or many, or a class for an expanded clone.

-,TRBJ2-5,-,TRBV10-1,TGCGCCAGCGGGGAGGAAGAGACCCAGTACTTC,CASGEEETQYF
TRBD1,TRBJ2-7,-,TRBV7-6,TGTGCCAGCAGCCCACGACAGGGGAGCTCCTACAATGAGCAGTACTTC,CASSPRQGSSYNEQYF
-,TRBJ2-1,-,TRBV6-1,TGTGCCAGCAGGTACATGCCTACCTCCGAGCAGTTCTTC,CASRYMPTSEQFF
TRBD2,TRBJ2-7,few,TRBV12-3/TRBV12-4,TGTGCCAGCAGTTCTAGCGGGACCTCCTACGAGCAGTACTTC,CASSSSGTSYEQYF
-,TRBJ2-3,-,TRBV6-1,TGTGCCAGCAGGCTACAGGGACTGGGAGATACGCAGTATTTT,CASRLQGLGDTQYF
-,TRBJ1-1,-,TRBV10-2,TGCGCCAGCAGTGAAGTAGGGAACACTGAAGCTTTCTTT,CASSEVGNTEAFF
-,TRBJ2-7,-,TRBV12-3/TRBV12-4,TGTGCCAGCAGTTTGGGGCCTGGAAGCTCCTACGAGCAGTACTTC,CASSLGPGSSYEQYF
-,TRBJ2-1,-,TRBV6-1,TGTGCCAGCAGTGAACTCATCCTAGAACAAGAGACCCAGTTCTTC,CASSELILEQETQFF
-,TRBJ2-1,medium-sized,TRBV12-3/TRBV12-4,TGTGCCAGCAGTTTAGCCAATCCAGGCGAGCAGTTCTTC,CASSLANPGEQFF
-,TRBJ2-7,medium-sized,TRBV6-1,TGTGCCAGCAGTCCATCGGGAGATGAGCAGTACTTC,CASSPSGDEQYF
-,TRBJ2-6,-,TRBV6-1,TGTGCCAGTAGCTCAGTAGGGCCTGAGGCCAACGTCCTGACTTTC,CASSSVGPEANVLTF
TRBD2,TRBJ2-1,many,TRBV7-7,TGTGCTAGCAGCTTAGAGGAGGTGCGGGGGGCCCAGTTCTTC,CASSLEEVRGAQFF
-,TRBJ2-1,many,TRBV7-9,TGTGCCAGCAGCTTAGTTAATAGCGCGGGATACTACGAGCAGTTCTTC,CASSLVNSAGYYEQFF
-,TRBJ1-5,few,TRBV12-3/TRBV12-4,TGTGCCAGCAGTACGACAGTGGGGCAGCCCCAGCATTTT,CASSTTVGQPQHF
TRBD2,TRBJ2-5,few,TRBV11-2,TGTGCCAGCAGCGCATTCCCTAGCGGGGGGGCCGATGAGCAGTACTTC,CASSAFPSGGADEQYF
TRBD1,TRBJ1-2,few,TRBV12-3/TRBV12-4,TGTGCCAGCAGTCCTTGGGACAGGGGGAACTATGGCTACACCTTC,CASSPWDRGNYGYTF
TRBD2,TRBJ2-1,once,TRBV10-3,TGTGCCATCAGTGAAACTAGCGGGAAAATACTACGGGAGACCCAGTTCTTC,CAISETSGKILRETQFF
TRBD2,TRBJ2-3,many,TRBV6-1,TGTGCCAGCATCACTTCTAGCGGGGGGGGCACAGATACGCAGTATTTT,CASITSSGGGTDTQYF
-,TRBJ2-6,many,TRBV28,TGTGCCAGCAGTGTGGGGGCCGGGTTGTACGTCCTGACTTTC,CASSVGAGLYVLTF
-,TRBJ2-4,-,TRBV6-8,TGTGCCAGCAGTTACTCGAATGGACCTTACCACAATGAGCAGTACTTC,CASSYSNGPYHNEQYF
TRBD2,TRBJ2-3,-,TRBV25-1,TGTGCCAGCAGTGGTCTAGCGGACCCAGATACGCAGTATTTT,CASSGLADPDTQYF
-,TRBJ2-4,medium-sized,TRBV27,TGTGCCAGCACCATGCTGGCCAGGATGGAAAACATTCAGTACTTC,CASTMLARMENIQYF
-,TRBJ2-1,many,TRBV6-1,TGTGCCAGCAGTGAACGGGGGGCGTTGGCCGAGCAGTTCTTC,CASSERGALAEQFF
-,TRBJ2-3,-,TRBV6-1,TGTGCCAGCAGGTCCACAGATACGCAGTATTTT,CASRSTDTQYF